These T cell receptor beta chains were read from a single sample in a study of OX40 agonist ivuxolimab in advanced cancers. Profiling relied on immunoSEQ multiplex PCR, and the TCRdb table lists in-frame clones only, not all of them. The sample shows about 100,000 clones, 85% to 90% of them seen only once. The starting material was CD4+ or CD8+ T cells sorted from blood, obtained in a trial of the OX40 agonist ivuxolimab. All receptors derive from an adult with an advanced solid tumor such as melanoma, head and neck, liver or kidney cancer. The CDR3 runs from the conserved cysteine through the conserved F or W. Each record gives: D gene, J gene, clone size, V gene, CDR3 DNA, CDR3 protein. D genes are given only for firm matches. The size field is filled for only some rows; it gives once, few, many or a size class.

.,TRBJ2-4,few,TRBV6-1,TGTGCCAGCAGGGGGAATGAAGTCAACAAAAACATTCAGTACTTC,CASRGNEVNKNIQYF
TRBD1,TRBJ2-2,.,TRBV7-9,TGTGCCAGCAGCTCTCCCGGGACAGGTGACGCCGGGGAGCTGTTTTTT,CASSSPGTGDAGELFF
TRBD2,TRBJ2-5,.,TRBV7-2,TGTGCCAGCAGCTTACTGGGGGGGTTAGGAGAGACCCAGTACTTC,CASSLLGGLGETQYF
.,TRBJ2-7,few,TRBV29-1,TGCAGCGTTAGGGCAGCCTCGCCCTACGAGCAGTACTTC,CSVRAASPYEQYF
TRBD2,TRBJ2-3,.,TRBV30,TGTGCCTGGCGCGGGGCGGGGGGTAGCACAGATACGCAGTATTTT,CAWRGAGGSTDTQYF
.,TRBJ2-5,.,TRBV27,TGTGCCAGCAGGCCGGCAGGGGTAATGGAGACCCAGTACTTC,CASRPAGVMETQYF
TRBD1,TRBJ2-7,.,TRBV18,TGTGCCAGCTCACTGTCCTTAGGACAGGACGAGCCGTACTTC,CASSLSLGQDEPYF
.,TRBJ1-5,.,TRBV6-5,TGTGCCAGCGGAGGGGTAGCAGGGCAGCCCCAGCATTTT,CASGGVAGQPQHF
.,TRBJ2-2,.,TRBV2,TGTGCCAGCAGTGGAGAATCGAACACCGGGGAGCTGTTTTTT,CASSGESNTGELFF
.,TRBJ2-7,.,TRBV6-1,TGTGCCAGCAGCAGCGGCGTCAAGGTTGTGGAGCAGTACTTC,CASSSGVKVVEQYF
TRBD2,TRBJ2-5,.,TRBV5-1,TGCGCCAGCACCCCACCGGGACTAGCGGGCCGCGGGGAGACCCAGTACTTC,CASTPPGLAGRGETQYF
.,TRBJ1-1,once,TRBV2,TGTGCCAGCAGCACAGAGGGGGGAGGGAACACTGAAGCTTTCTTT,CASSTEGGGNTEAFF
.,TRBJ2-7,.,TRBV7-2,TGTGCCAGCAGCCTTTCTTTCGGGCAGTACTTC,CASSLSFGQYF
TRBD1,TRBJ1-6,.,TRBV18,TGTGCCAGCTCGCCTACAGGGGGCGAGGGAAATTCACCCCTCCACTTT,CASSPTGGEGNSPLHF
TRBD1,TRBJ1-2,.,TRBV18,TGTGCCAGCTCACGTACGACAGGGTCTGGCTACACCTTC,CASSRTTGSGYTF
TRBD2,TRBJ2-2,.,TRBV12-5,TGTGCTAGTGGCAAAGGTAGCGGGGGTAACACCGGGGAGCTGTTTTTT,CASGKGSGGNTGELFF
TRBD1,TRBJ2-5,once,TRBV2,TGTGCCAGCAGTGGGGGACAGGGAGAGACCCAGTACTTC,CASSGGQGETQYF
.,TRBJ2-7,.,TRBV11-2,TGTGCCAGCAGCTTCGGGCAGGAGTCCTACGAGCAGTACTTC,CASSFGQESYEQYF
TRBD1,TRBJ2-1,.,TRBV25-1,TGTGCCAGCAGTGGCGCCGGGACAGGGGTCAATGAGCAGTTCTTC,CASSGAGTGVNEQFF
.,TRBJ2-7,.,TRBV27,TGTGCCAGCAGTTTGAGGGACGGACCCTACGAGCAGTACTTC,CASSLRDGPYEQYF
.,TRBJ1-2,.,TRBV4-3,TGCGCCAGCAGCCAAGATTTTGGGCAGACGTATGGCTACACCTTC,CASSQDFGQTYGYTF
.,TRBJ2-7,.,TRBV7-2,TGTGCCAGCAGCTTAGCGGGGGTCTACGAGCAGTACTTC,CASSLAGVYEQYF
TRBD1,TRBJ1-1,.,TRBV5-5,TGTGCCAGCAGCTTGAGGGCCCCAGGGGGCGCCGGCACTGAAGCTTTCTTT,CASSLRAPGGAGTEAFF
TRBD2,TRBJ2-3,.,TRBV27,TGTGCCAGCAGTCCCAGCGGCGGGGGGACCACAGATACGCAGTATTTT,CASSPSGGGTTDTQYF
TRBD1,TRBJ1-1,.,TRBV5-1,TGCGCCAGCACACTTTCCACAGGGGTAAACACTGAAGCTTTCTTT,CASTLSTGVNTEAFF
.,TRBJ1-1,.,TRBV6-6,TGTGCCAGCAGTTCCCCGGAAGGGAGGAACACTGAAGCTTTCTTT,CASSSPEGRNTEAFF
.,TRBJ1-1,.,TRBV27,TGTGCCAGCAGCAAGAGGGGGGATGGCACTGAAGCTTTCTTT,CASSKRGDGTEAFF
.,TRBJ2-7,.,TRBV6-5,TGTGCCAGCAGTGCCGGGGTGGGGTCCTACGAGCAGTACTTC,CASSAGVGSYEQYF
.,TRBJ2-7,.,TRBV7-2,TGTGCCAGCAGCTTAGCGCAGGGCTACGAGCAGTACTTC,CASSLAQGYEQYF
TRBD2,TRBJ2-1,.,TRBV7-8,TGTGCCAGCAGCTTATTAGCGGGAGTCGGCAATGAGCAGTTCTTC,CASSLLAGVGNEQFF
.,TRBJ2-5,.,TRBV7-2,TGTGCCAGCAGCTTAGATCAAGAGACCCAGTACTTC,CASSLDQETQYF
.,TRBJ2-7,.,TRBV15,TGTGCCACCAGCAGAGATCCGGGAACCTCCTACGAGCAGTACTTC,CATSRDPGTSYEQYF
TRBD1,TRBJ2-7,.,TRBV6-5,TGTGCCAGCAGAACCGGGACAGGCTACGAGCAGTACTTC,CASRTGTGYEQYF
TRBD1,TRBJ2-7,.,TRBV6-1,TGTGCCAGCAGTGCGTCCGGGACAGGCTCCTACGAGCAGTACTTC,CASSASGTGSYEQYF
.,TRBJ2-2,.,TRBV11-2,TGTGCCAGCAGCCGCGCGAACACCGGGGAGCTGTTTTTT,CASSRANTGELFF
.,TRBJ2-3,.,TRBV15,TGTGCCACCAGCAGAGATCAAGAGATGGATACGCAGTATTTT,CATSRDQEMDTQYF
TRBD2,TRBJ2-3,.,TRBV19,TGTGCCAGTAGTTCCCCTAGCGGGGGGTTCACAGATACGCAGTATTTT,CASSSPSGGFTDTQYF
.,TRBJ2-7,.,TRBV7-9,TGTGCCAGCAGCCCGCAGGGACTCCTCCCAAACTACGAGCAGTACTTC,CASSPQGLLPNYEQYF
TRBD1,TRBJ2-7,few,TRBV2,TGTGCCATGGGACAGGGAATCTACGAGCAGTACTTC,CAMGQGIYEQYF
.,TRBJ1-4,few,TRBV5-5,TGTGCCAGCAGCCCCACCCATTGGCGTCCGACTAATGAAAAACTGTTTTTT,CASSPTHWRPTNEKLFF
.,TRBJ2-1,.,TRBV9,TGTGCCAGCAGCCAGGCGGGAATCTATGAGCAGTTCTTC,CASSQAGIYEQFF
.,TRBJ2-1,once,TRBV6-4,TGTGCCAGCAGTAAACAGGATAGCTCCTACAATGAGCAGTTCTTC,CASSKQDSSYNEQFF
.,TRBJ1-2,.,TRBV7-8,TGTGCCAGCAGCTTAGATCACCCCCTCTATGGCTACACCTTC,CASSLDHPLYGYTF
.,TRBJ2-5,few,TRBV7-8,TGTGCCAGCAGCTCGAGCGGAGGCATTCAAGAGACCCAGTACTTC,CASSSSGGIQETQYF
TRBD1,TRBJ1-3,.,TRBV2,TGTGCCAGCAAGGGGACAGGGTCTCCGCCTGGAAACACCATATATTTT,CASKGTGSPPGNTIYF
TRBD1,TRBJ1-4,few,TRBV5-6,TGTGCCAGCAGCTTGGAAAGGGGGCTTGGAACTAATGAAAAACTGTTTTTT,CASSLERGLGTNEKLFF
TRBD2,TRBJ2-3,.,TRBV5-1,TGCGCCAGCAGCTTGGAGGCGGGAGAAGATACGCAGTATTTT,CASSLEAGEDTQYF
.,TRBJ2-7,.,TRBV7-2,TGTGCCAGCAGTTCCGTAGGACTCGAGCAGTACTTC,CASSSVGLEQYF
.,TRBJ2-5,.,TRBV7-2,TGTGCCAGCAGCTTTGCCAGAGGCCAAGAGACCCAGTACTTC,CASSFARGQETQYF
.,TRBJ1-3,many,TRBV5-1,TGCGCCAGCAGCTTGGAGGCCAGCACTGGAAACACCATATATTTT,CASSLEASTGNTIYF
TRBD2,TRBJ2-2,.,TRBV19,TGTGCCAGTAGGGAACTAGCGGATAACACCGGGGAGCTGTTTTTT,CASRELADNTGELFF
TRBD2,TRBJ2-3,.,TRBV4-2,TGTGCCAGCAGTCCACTAGCGGGGGGCTCAGATACGCAGTATTTT,CASSPLAGGSDTQYF
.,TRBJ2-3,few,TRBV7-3,TGTGCCAGCAGCCCCCGGTTGACAGATACGCAGTATTTT,CASSPRLTDTQYF
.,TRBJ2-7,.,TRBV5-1,TGCGCCAGCAGCTTGGAACATAGCTCCTACGAGCAGTACTTC,CASSLEHSSYEQYF
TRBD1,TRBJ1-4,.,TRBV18,TGTGCCAGCTCACCGGGGACAGTTAATGAAAAACTGTTTTTT,CASSPGTVNEKLFF
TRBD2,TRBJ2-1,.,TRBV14,TGTGCCAGCAGCCAAGCGGGGGGTCACAATGAGCAGTTCTTC,CASSQAGGHNEQFF
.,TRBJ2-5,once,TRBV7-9,TGTGCCAGCAGCTTAGCGATAGCAGGGGAGACCCAGTACTTC,CASSLAIAGETQYF
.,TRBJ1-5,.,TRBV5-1,TGCGCCAGCAGCCCCGCCCCCTGGAGCAATCAGCCCCAGCATTTT,CASSPAPWSNQPQHF
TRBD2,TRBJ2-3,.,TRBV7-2,TGTGCCAGCAGCTTCGGGGGGTCAGATACGCAGTATTTT,CASSFGGSDTQYF
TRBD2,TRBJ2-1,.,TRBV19,TGTGCCAGTAGTAGGACTAGCGGGAAAAATGAGCAGTTCTTC,CASSRTSGKNEQFF